This is a list of T cell receptor beta chains from one sample in a study of blood T cell repertoires in COVID-19. Assay used: immunoSEQ multiplex PCR; TCRdb lists only in-frame clones, some missing. The sample lists about 150,000 clones; around 87% were seen once. What was sequenced was peripheral blood. The receptors were sampled from a man of 80 years or more with acute or convalescent COVID-19. Each CDR3 is given with its conserved first and last residue. Fields, in order: V gene, CDR3 length, clone size, J gene, D gene, CDR3 protein, CDR3 DNA. The D gene is left open where the match is weak. Some rows mark clone size as missing; the rest say once, few, many or name a class of expanded clone.

TRBV11-2	16	.	TRBJ2-1	TRBD2	CASSPGTSRGVNEQFF	TGTGCCAGCAGCCCTGGGACTAGCAGAGGGGTCAATGAGCAGTTCTTC
TRBV2	14	.	TRBJ2-7	TRBD1	CASSGTGGVDEQYF	TGTGCCAGCAGTGGGACAGGGGGTGTGGACGAGCAGTACTTC
TRBV6-5	13	.	TRBJ1-6	.	CASRQWTNSPLHF	TGTGCCAGCCGACAGTGGACTAATTCACCCCTCCACTTT
TRBV5-4	18	.	TRBJ1-5	TRBD1	CASSVGGTGPNSNQPQHF	TGTGCCAGCAGCGTTGGGGGGACAGGGCCGAATAGCAATCAGCCCCAGCATTTT
TRBV6-6	14	.	TRBJ1-5	TRBD1	CASRRTGANQPQHF	TGTGCCAGCAGACGTACAGGGGCCAATCAGCCCCAGCATTTT
TRBV12-3/TRBV12-4	13	once	TRBJ1-1	.	CASSPLEGTEAFF	TGTGCCAGCAGCCCCTTAGAGGGCACTGAAGCTTTCTTT
TRBV5-6	16	.	TRBJ1-1	TRBD1	CASSPRQGRVNTEAFF	TGTGCCAGCAGTCCTCGACAGGGAAGGGTGAACACTGAAGCTTTCTTT
TRBV2	12	.	TRBJ2-7	.	CASRGTVYEQYF	TGTGCCAGCAGAGGGACTGTCTACGAGCAGTACTTC
TRBV19	15	.	TRBJ1-1	.	CASSWFERGITEAFF	TGTGCCTCATCCTGGTTTGAAAGGGGAATCACTGAAGCTTTCTTT
TRBV7-2	14	few	TRBJ2-5	.	CASGGREGTRAQYF	TGTGCCAGCGGGGGCAGGGAGGGGACGCGGGCCCAGTACTTC
TRBV7-2	13	.	TRBJ1-2	TRBD1	CASSSRQGNGYTF	TGTGCCAGCAGCTCACGACAGGGGAATGGCTACACCTTC
TRBV9	13	.	TRBJ1-1	TRBD1	CASSVGTGGEAFF	TGTGCCAGCAGCGTAGGGACAGGGGGTGAAGCTTTCTTT
TRBV7-8	17	.	TRBJ1-5	TRBD1	CASSLTGTGYSNQPQHF	TGTGCCAGCAGCTTGACCGGGACAGGATATAGCAATCAGCCCCAGCATTTT
TRBV28	15	.	TRBJ1-1	TRBD1	CASSPGGQGRVEAFF	TGTGCCAGCAGCCCTGGGGGACAGGGCCGCGTCGAAGCTTTCTTT
TRBV9	14	.	TRBJ1-4	TRBD1	CASSVGTGREKLFF	TGTGCCAGCAGCGTAGGGACAGGACGTGAAAAACTGTTTTTT
TRBV3-1/TRBV3-2	17	.	TRBJ1-3	TRBD1	CASSLWTGATSGNTIYF	TGTGCCAGCAGCCTCTGGACAGGGGCTACCTCTGGAAACACCATATATTTT
TRBV19	14	.	TRBJ1-5	TRBD1	CASTQDRGGQPQHF	TGTGCCAGTACTCAGGACAGGGGAGGACAGCCCCAGCATTTT
TRBV5-6	14	few	TRBJ2-1	.	CASSLFRSVLGQFF	TGTGCCAGCAGCTTGTTCCGATCGGTCCTCGGGCAGTTCTTC
TRBV27	17	.	TRBJ1-6	.	CASSLGGMSSYNSPLHF	TGTGCCAGCAGTCTTGGGGGGATGAGCTCCTATAATTCACCCCTCCACTTT
TRBV28	16	many	TRBJ1-5	.	CASSFLQQGPSQPQHF	TGTGCCAGCAGTTTCCTTCAGCAGGGTCCAAGTCAGCCCCAGCATTTT
TRBV18	16	.	TRBJ2-3	TRBD2	CASSPPGLAGGDTQYF	TGTGCCAGCTCACCACCGGGACTAGCGGGAGGTGATACGCAGTATTTT
TRBV19	16	.	TRBJ2-1	TRBD2	CASRLTTSGKNNEQFF	TGTGCCAGTAGGCTTACGACTAGCGGGAAGAACAATGAGCAGTTCTTC
TRBV2	18	.	TRBJ2-7	.	CASSDRVSFAGANYEQYF	TGTGCCAGCAGTGACAGGGTTAGTTTCGCGGGGGCTAACTACGAGCAGTACTTC
TRBV3-1/TRBV3-2	15	once	TRBJ1-2	.	CASSQERAGDYGYTF	TGTGCCAGCAGCCAAGAGAGGGCAGGGGACTATGGCTACACCTTC
TRBV28	12	.	TRBJ2-7	.	CASSLGGYEQYF	TGTGCCAGCAGTTTGGGGGGATACGAGCAGTACTTC
TRBV7-2	14	.	TRBJ2-5	.	CASSFSRVQETQYF	TGTGCCAGCAGCTTCTCCAGGGTGCAGGAGACCCAGTACTTC
TRBV7-2	15	.	TRBJ1-2	TRBD1	CASSLGQGALYGYTF	TGTGCCAGCAGCCTAGGACAGGGGGCGCTTTATGGCTACACCTTC
TRBV2	15	.	TRBJ2-1	TRBD1	CASGGQGLENNEQFF	TGTGCCAGCGGGGGACAGGGGCTTGAAAACAATGAGCAGTTCTTC
TRBV19	18	.	TRBJ1-1	.	CASSIEGPIRLFHTEAFF	TGTGCCAGTAGTATAGAGGGGCCAATTAGGTTGTTCCACACTGAAGCTTTCTTT
TRBV7-2	16	.	TRBJ1-6	.	CASSLQPGTSRSPLHF	TGTGCCAGCAGCTTACAACCCGGGACATCCCGTTCACCCCTCCACTTT
TRBV3-1/TRBV3-2	15	.	TRBJ1-1	TRBD1	CASSQTGWRGTEAFF	TGTGCCAGCAGCCAGACAGGGTGGCGGGGCACTGAAGCTTTCTTT
TRBV5-1	13	.	TRBJ2-7	.	CASSFGEVYEQYF	TGCGCCAGCAGCTTTGGGGAGGTCTACGAGCAGTACTTC
TRBV30	13	.	TRBJ2-5	.	CAWSVRREETQYF	TGTGCCTGGAGTGTACGCAGGGAAGAGACCCAGTACTTC
TRBV6-4	13	.	TRBJ1-6	.	CASSEARDSPLHF	TGTGCCAGCAGTGAAGCGAGGGATTCACCCCTCCACTTT
TRBV21-1	14	few	TRBJ2-7	.	CARGTGTGGGEQYF	TGTGCCAGGGGAACCGGGACAGGGGGCGGAGAGCAGTACTTC
TRBV30	14	.	TRBJ2-3	.	CAWSWGTSTDTQYF	TGTGCCTGGAGTTGGGGGACTAGCACAGATACGCAGTATTTT
TRBV7-9	16	.	TRBJ2-3	TRBD2	CASSTQTSGYSDTQYF	TGTGCCAGCAGCACCCAGACTAGCGGGTATTCAGATACGCAGTATTTT
TRBV27	13	.	TRBJ1-2	.	CASRPAINYGYTF	TGTGCCAGCAGGCCAGCGATCAACTATGGCTACACCTTC
TRBV7-8	15	.	TRBJ1-5	.	CASSLDGGSNQPQHF	TGTGCCAGCAGCTTAGATGGAGGGAGCAATCAGCCCCAGCATTTT
TRBV27	13	.	TRBJ2-3	.	CASRPGGTDTQYF	TGTGCCAGCAGGCCGGGAGGCACAGATACGCAGTATTTT
TRBV6-1	16	.	TRBJ1-2	.	CASSEAGGQARSGYTF	TGTGCCAGCAGTGAAGCGGGCGGGCAGGCGAGGTCTGGCTACACCTTC
TRBV5-6	14	.	TRBJ1-2	.	CASSFLSFYHGYTF	TGTGCCAGCAGCTTTCTCAGTTTTTACCATGGCTACACCTTC
TRBV7-2	16	.	TRBJ2-3	TRBD2	CASSLFSGGATDTQYF	TGTGCCAGCAGCTTATTCAGCGGGGGGGCCACAGATACGCAGTATTTT
TRBV2	12	.	TRBJ1-2	.	CASREQGYGYTF	TGTGCCAGCAGAGAACAGGGTTATGGCTACACCTTC
TRBV9	14	.	TRBJ2-2	.	CASSVGVNTGELFF	TGTGCCAGCAGCGTAGGAGTGAACACCGGGGAGCTGTTTTTT
TRBV4-1	16	.	TRBJ2-2	TRBD1	CASSQTGTGSAGELFF	TGCGCCAGCAGCCAAACAGGGACAGGGTCCGCCGGGGAGCTGTTTTTT
TRBV7-8	14	.	TRBJ1-5	TRBD1	CASSQQTGDQPQHF	TGTGCCAGCAGCCAACAAACAGGGGATCAGCCCCAGCATTTT
TRBV7-8	13	.	TRBJ1-2	TRBD1	CATRTGGAYGYTF	TGTGCCACACGGACAGGGGGGGCCTATGGCTACACCTTC
TRBV6-1	16	.	TRBJ1-2	TRBD1	CASSEASTGRNYGYTF	TGTGCCAGCAGTGAAGCCTCGACAGGGCGGAACTATGGCTACACCTTC